The 24 T cell receptor beta chains reported below all come from one sample, sequenced in a study of OX40 agonist ivuxolimab in advanced cancers. Library preparation was by the immunoSEQ multiplex PCR assay. Imported from immuneACCESS, the table was reduced by TCRdb to in-frame sequences with V and J called. These copies leave out some clones; in studies compared against another copy, an unresolved V gene accounts for under half, and the cause of the remainder is not known. This sample is represented by some 80,000 clones; roughly nine tenths of them were singletons. The ten largest clones take up 2.5% to 3% of the sample. The sequenced sample was CD4+ or CD8+ T cells sorted from blood, obtained in a trial of the OX40 agonist ivuxolimab. These receptors came from an adult with an advanced solid tumor such as melanoma, head and neck, liver or kidney cancer.

V usage is TRBV28 and J usage is TRBJ1-1, with D tentatively TRBD1 (6 bases). Per germline, CDR1 MDHEN and CDR2 SYDVKM. The V end lost 3 bases, the J end lost 1 base, and 18 bases lay between the germline ends. CDR3 size: 17 residues. Here the CDR3 DNA reads TGTGCCAGCAGTTTGTGGTCAAGGGGGATAAAGAACACTGAAGCTTTCTTT. Translation: CASSLWSRGIKNTEAFF.

CDR3 region: CASGATSGTDSNGYTF. The CDR3 coding sequence is TGTGCTAGTGGTGCAACATCGGGGACCGACTCTAATGGCTACACCTTC. V gene TRBV12-5 combines with J gene TRBJ1-2, with a possible D match to TRBD1 (5 bases). Germline lookup yields CDR1 LGHNT and CDR2 FRNRAP. Between the trimmed V and J ends, which lost 5 bases and 6 bases, there was a span of 22 bases. The CDR3 is 16 amino acids.

V usage is TRBV2 and J usage is TRBJ2-7, with a weak D call TRBD1 (5 bases). Trimming removed 3 bases at V and 2 bases at J, with 8 bases between. Germline CDR1 SNHLY, CDR2 FYNNEI. This CDR3 has 13 residues. For the CDR3, the DNA is TGTGCCAGCAGTGACAGGGTCCCCTACGAGCAGTACTTC. This sequence encodes CASSDRVPYEQYF.

The rearrangement joins TRBV2 to TRBJ1-2; D not resolved. This CDR3 region has 13 residues. V lost 1 base, J lost 8 bases, and 11 bases lay in between. The V gene's germline CDR1 is SNHLY and CDR2 FYNNEI. The CDR3 nucleotides are TGTGCCAGCAGTGAAGGCCCCCCGGGGGGCTACACCTTC. Amino acids: CASSEGPPGGYTF. The whole variable domain, filled in from reference TRBV2 and TRBJ1-2, reads EPEVTQTPSHQVTQMGQEVILRCVPISNHLYFYWYRQILGQKVEFLVSFYNNEISEKSEIFDDQFSVERPDGSNFTLKIRSTKLEDSAMYFCASSEGPPGGYTFGSGTRLTVV.

The J gene is TRBJ2-7, the V gene TRBV14; no reliable D call. Germline CDR1 and CDR2: SGHDN and FVKESK. This CDR3 spans 13 amino acids. V shed 5 bases and J shed 2 bases, with 10 bases lying between them. CDR3 residues: CASSDRRTYEQYF. The CDR3 nucleotides are TGTGCCAGCAGCGATAGACGGACCTACGAGCAGTACTTC.

This chain joins TRBV18 and TRBJ1-1; D unresolved. This CDR3 is 13 amino acids long. V lost 3 bases, J lost 1 base, and 6 bases lay in between. CDR1 and CDR2 (germline): KGHSH, LQKENI. DNA for the CDR3: TGTGCCAGCTCACCTCAGGCGAACACTGAAGCTTTCTTT. It codes for CASSPQANTEAFF.

J is TRBJ1-5 and V is TRBV28; D is unclear. In germline, CDR1 is MDHEN, CDR2 SYDVKM. Trimming stripped 6 bases from V and 2 bases from J, with 14 bases between. This CDR3 has 15 amino acids. The CDR3 DNA sequence: TGTGCCAGCAGGCCCCGTTTCCTTGGCAATCAGCCCCAGCATTTT. It encodes CASRPRFLGNQPQHF.

The V and J genes are TRBV6-5 and TRBJ2-1; 8 bases map to TRBD2. Germline CDR1 reads MNHEY; CDR2 reads SVGAGI. Germline trimming cut 8 bases from V and 8 bases from J; bases unmatched to any gene: 14. The CDR3 has 15 residues. CDR3 amino acids: CASARLAGPGDEQFF. The CDR3 DNA follows: TGTGCCAGCGCAAGGCTAGCGGGCCCCGGGGATGAGCAGTTCTTC.

This clone was seen only once. The chain has TRBV5-1 and TRBJ2-7; the match to TRBD2 covers 12 bases. V shed 7 bases, J shed 7 bases, and the junction held 6 bases outside the gene matches. This CDR3 spans 13 amino acids. The germline V gene encodes CDR1 SGHRS and CDR2 YFSETQ. CDR3 in DNA: TGCGCCAGCCGACTAGCGGGAGTGAGTGAGCAGTACTTC. This translates into CASRLAGVSEQYF.

The chain employs TRBV5-6 and TRBJ1-2; a possible D gene is TRBD1 (5 bases). This CDR3 spans 14 amino acids. Germline-derived CDR1 and CDR2 are SGHDT and YYEEEE. The V end was cut by 2 bases, the J end by 4 bases, with 12 bases between. The CDR3 reads CASSLRRGGYGYTF. Written as DNA, the CDR3 is TGTGCCAGCAGCTTAAGGAGGGGTGGCTATGGCTACACCTTC.

This clone occurred once. The gene calls are TRBV19 and TRBJ2-1, with 10 bases aligning to TRBD2. J gave up 8 bases and V 8 bases, and 21 bases lay outside the gene matches. Germline V gene lookup returns CDR1 LNHDA and CDR2 SQIVND (reference sequence). CDR3 size: 18 residues. CDR3: CASRGGLAVSSGNDEQFF. CDR3 bases: TGTGCCAGTCGAGGAGGACTAGCGGTATCGTCGGGCAATGATGAGCAGTTCTTC.

This chain connects TRBV20-1 to TRBJ1-2; D is possibly TRBD1 (5 bases). Germline lookup yields CDR1 DFQATT and CDR2 SNEGSKA (reference sequence). Deletions cut 6 bases from V and 7 bases from J, with 12 bases between. The CDR3 sequence is 11 residues long. CDR3 bases: TGCAGTGCCCCCATCCAGGGTGGCTACACCTTC. Amino acid sequence: CSAPIQGGYTF.

The table lists this clone with a count of one. The chain couples TRBV7-2 to TRBJ2-2; 7 bases match TRBD1. Per germline, CDR1 SGHTA and CDR2 FQGNSA. This CDR3 is built from 15 residues. Unmatched junction bases numbered 3, after V lost 1 base and J lost 4 bases. The DNA of the CDR3 is TGTGCCAGCAGCTTAGAAGGGGGCCCCACCGGGGAGCTGTTTTTT. It translates to CASSLEGGPTGELFF.

The CDR3 protein is CAITGSETPDTQYF. CDR3 in DNA: TGTGCCATCACCGGGTCCGAGACCCCAGATACGCAGTATTTT. This chain joins TRBV10-3 and TRBJ2-3, with D hard to call. V gave up 7 bases and J gave up 4 bases, with 15 bases separating them. CDR3 length equals 14 residues. Germline loops: CDR1 ENHRY, CDR2 SYGVKD.

The table lists this clone with a count of one. The V gene is TRBV6-5, the J gene TRBJ2-6; D perhaps matches TRBD2 (5 bases). CDR3 length: 14 amino acids. The V end lost 6 bases, the J end lost 0 bases, and 6 bases lay between the germline ends. In germline, CDR1 is MNHEY, CDR2 SVGAGI. In DNA form, the CDR3 reads TGTGCCAGCAGGGGGAGCTCTGGGGCCAACGTCCTGACTTTC. Translating gives CASRGSSGANVLTF.

The CDR3: CASSDFPGTGGPVPYF. The DNA of the CDR3 is TGTGCCAGCAGTGACTTCCCGGGCACGGGAGGGCCCGTACCGTACTTC. The rearrangement joins TRBV2 to TRBJ2-5; TRBD2 matches 8 bases. Germline V gives CDR1 SNHLY, CDR2 FYNNEI. The CDR3 spans 16 residues. The ends lost 3 bases at V and 13 bases at J; junction bases unmatched: 19.

This clone was detected once. The chain uses TRBV5-1 and TRBJ2-1, with 7 bases aligning to TRBD2. V trimming: 3 bases; J trimming: 6 bases; junction bases outside the gene matches: 9. The length of the CDR3 is 15 residues. In germline, CDR1 is SGHRS, CDR2 YFSETQ. The CDR3: CASSYRTGGGNEQFF. The CDR3 DNA is TGCGCCAGCAGCTACAGGACTGGCGGGGGCAATGAGCAGTTCTTC.

This chain connects TRBV5-6 to TRBJ1-2; TRBD1 matches at 8 bases. Germline lookup yields CDR1 SGHDT and CDR2 YYEEEE. This CDR3 has 13 amino acids. J gave up 8 bases and V 3 bases, and 6 bases lay outside the gene matches. CDR3 coding DNA: TGTGCCAGCAGCTCTCAGGGGGCATGGGGCTACACCTTC. Translated: CASSSQGAWGYTF.

The chain joins TRBV28 to TRBJ1-5; D unresolved. This CDR3 spans 18 amino acids. The V gene's germline CDR1 is MDHEN and CDR2 SYDVKM. With 2 bases removed from V and 2 bases from J, the gap between germline ends came to 19 bases. The CDR3 sequence is CASSLAGRGVFRNQPQHF. CDR3 coding DNA: TGTGCCAGCAGTTTAGCCGGCCGCGGGGTTTTTCGCAATCAGCCCCAGCATTTT.

This clone is labeled medium-sized (0.01 to 0.1%). The rearrangement uses TRBV2 and TRBJ2-2; D ambiguous. Germline loops: CDR1 SNHLY, CDR2 FYNNEI. The length of the CDR3 is 13 residues. Trimming cost V 4 bases and J 7 bases, with 10 bases left between them. The DNA for the CDR3 is TGTGCCAGCAGTGCCGTGGAGAACGGGGAGCTGTTTTTT. Translated, it gives CASSAVENGELFF. The full variable domain, with the rest looked up from reference TRBV2 and TRBJ2-2, is EPEVTQTPSHQVTQMGQEVILRCVPISNHLYFYWYRQILGQKVEFLVSFYNNEISEKSEIFDDQFSVERPDGSNFTLKIRSTKLEDSAMYFCASSAVENGELFFGEGSRLTVL.

This chain links TRBV25-1 with TRBJ2-3, with D possibly being TRBD2 (6 bases). Germline CDR1 and CDR2: MGHDK and SYGVNS. This CDR3 has 16 residues. Deletions cut 0 bases from V and 1 base from J, with 11 bases between. In nucleotides, the CDR3 is TGTGCCAGCAGTGAATACTCGGGAGTGCGCACAGATACGCAGTATTTT. This encodes CASSEYSGVRTDTQYF.

As regards this clone: This CDR3 is also generated by other DNA sequences in the sample. The J gene is TRBJ2-7, the V gene TRBV5-1; no firm D call. This CDR3 comprises 12 residues. The germline gives CDR1 SGHRS, CDR2 YFSETQ. Trimming left V 4 bases short and J 3 bases short, with 8 bases between. The CDR3 here is CASSLTRYEQYF. DNA for the CDR3: TGCGCCAGCAGCCTTACGCGCTACGAGCAGTACTTC.

The J gene is TRBJ2-5, the V gene TRBV7-2; 14 bases match TRBD2. The V gene end was trimmed by 6 bases and the J gene end by 5 bases; junction bases not matched to a gene: 14. Germline CDR1 and CDR2: SGHTA and FQGNSA. CDR3 length: 18 amino acids. CDR3 sequence: CASRPGRLAGGPGETQYF. In DNA form, the CDR3 reads TGTGCCAGCAGACCCGGGCGACTAGCGGGGGGGCCGGGGGAGACCCAGTACTTC.

The rearrangement uses TRBV5-4 and TRBJ1-4; D possibly corresponds to TRBD1 (5 bases). CDR3 length: 15 residues. CDR1 and CDR2 from the germline V gene are SGHNT and YYREEE (reference sequence). V lost 0 bases and J lost 4, with 10 bases in between. The chain's CDR3 is CASSLGGDLNEKLFF. The CDR3 bases are TGTGCCAGCAGCTTGGGGGGGGATCTTAATGAAAAACTGTTTTTT. Variable domain in full (rest from reference TRBV5-4 and TRBJ1-4): ETGVTQSPTHLIKTRGQQVTLRCSSQSGHNTVSWYQQALGQGPQFIFQYYREEENGRGNFPPRFSGLQFPNYSSELNVNALELDDSALYLCASSLGGDLNEKLFFGSGTQLSVL.